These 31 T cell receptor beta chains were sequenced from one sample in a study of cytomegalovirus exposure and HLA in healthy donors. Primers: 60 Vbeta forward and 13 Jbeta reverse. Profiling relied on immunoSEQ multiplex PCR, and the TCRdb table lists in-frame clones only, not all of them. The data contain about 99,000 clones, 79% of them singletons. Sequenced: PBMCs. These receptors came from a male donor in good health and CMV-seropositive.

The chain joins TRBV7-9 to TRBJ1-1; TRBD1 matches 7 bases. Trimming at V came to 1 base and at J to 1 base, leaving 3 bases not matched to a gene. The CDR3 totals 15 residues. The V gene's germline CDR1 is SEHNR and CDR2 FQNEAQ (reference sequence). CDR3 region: CASSLVAGGNTEAFF. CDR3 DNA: TGTGCCAGCAGCTTAGTGGCAGGGGGGAACACTGAAGCTTTCTTT.

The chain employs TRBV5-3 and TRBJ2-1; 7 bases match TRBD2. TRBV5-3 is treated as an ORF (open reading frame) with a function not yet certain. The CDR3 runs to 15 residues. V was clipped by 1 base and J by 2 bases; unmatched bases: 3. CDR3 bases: TGTGCCAGAAGCTTGCGGGGAGGGCCCTACAATGAGCAGTTCTTC. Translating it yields CARSLRGGPYNEQFF.

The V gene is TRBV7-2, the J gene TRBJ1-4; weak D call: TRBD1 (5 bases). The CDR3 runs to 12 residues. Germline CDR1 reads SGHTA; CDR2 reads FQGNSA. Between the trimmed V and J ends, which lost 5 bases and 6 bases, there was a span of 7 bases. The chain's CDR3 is CASSGDYEKLFF. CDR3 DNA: TGTGCCAGCAGCGGGGACTATGAAAAACTGTTTTTT.

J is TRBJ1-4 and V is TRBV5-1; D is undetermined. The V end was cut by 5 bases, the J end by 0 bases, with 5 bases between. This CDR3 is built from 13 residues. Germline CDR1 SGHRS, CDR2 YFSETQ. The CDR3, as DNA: TGCGCCAGCAGGGCCACAACTAATGAAAAACTGTTTTTT. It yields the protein CASRATTNEKLFF.

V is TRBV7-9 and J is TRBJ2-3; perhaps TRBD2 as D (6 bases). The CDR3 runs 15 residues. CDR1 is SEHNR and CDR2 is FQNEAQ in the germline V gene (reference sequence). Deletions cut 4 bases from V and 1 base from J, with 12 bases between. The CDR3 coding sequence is TGTGCCAGCAGCTGGGGTTGGGGGGGCACAGATACGCAGTATTTT. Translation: CASSWGWGGTDTQYF.

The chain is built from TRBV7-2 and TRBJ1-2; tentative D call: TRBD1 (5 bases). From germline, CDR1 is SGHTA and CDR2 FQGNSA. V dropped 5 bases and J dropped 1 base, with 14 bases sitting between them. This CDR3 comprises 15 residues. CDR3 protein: CASSLGPGVNYGYTF. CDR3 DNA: TGTGCCAGCAGCCTCGGGCCGGGGGTTAACTATGGCTACACCTTC.

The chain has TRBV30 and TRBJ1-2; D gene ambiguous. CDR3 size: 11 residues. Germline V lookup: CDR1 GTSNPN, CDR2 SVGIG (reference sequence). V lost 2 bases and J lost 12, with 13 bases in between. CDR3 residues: CAWSHSSLHTF. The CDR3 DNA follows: TGTGCCTGGAGTCATTCTAGCTTACACACCTTC.

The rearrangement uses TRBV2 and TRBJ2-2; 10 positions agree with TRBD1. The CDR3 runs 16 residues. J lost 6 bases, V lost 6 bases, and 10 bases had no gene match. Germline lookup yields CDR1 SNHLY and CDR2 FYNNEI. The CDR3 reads CASSKKGQGSAGELFF. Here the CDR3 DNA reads TGTGCCAGCAGCAAAAAGGGACAGGGGTCCGCCGGGGAGCTGTTTTTT.

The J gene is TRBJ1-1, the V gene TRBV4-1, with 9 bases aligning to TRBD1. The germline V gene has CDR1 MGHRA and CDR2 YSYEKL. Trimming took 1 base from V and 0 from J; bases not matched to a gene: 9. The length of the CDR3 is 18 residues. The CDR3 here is CASSQAQGAGKMNTEAFF. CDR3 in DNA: TGCGCCAGCAGCCAAGCACAGGGGGCTGGAAAAATGAACACTGAAGCTTTCTTT.

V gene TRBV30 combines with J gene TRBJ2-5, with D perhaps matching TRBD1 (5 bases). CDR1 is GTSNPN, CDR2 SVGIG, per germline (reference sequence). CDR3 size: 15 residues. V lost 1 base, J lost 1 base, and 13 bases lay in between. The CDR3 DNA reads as TGTGCCTGGAGTGACGGACATCTGGCCCAAGAGACCCAGTACTTC. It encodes CAWSDGHLAQETQYF.

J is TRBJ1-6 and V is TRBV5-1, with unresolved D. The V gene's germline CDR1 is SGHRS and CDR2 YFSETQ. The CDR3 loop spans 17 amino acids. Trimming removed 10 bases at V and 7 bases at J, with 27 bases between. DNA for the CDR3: TGCGCCGGCCGGTCCGCGGGAGGCTTTGGGAGGAATTCACCCCTCCACTTT. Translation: CAGRSAGGFGRNSPLHF.

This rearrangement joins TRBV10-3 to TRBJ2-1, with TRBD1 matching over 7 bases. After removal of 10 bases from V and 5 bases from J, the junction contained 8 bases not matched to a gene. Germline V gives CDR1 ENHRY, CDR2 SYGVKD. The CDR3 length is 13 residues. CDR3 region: CATRKGANNEQFF. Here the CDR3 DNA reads TGTGCCACCAGGAAGGGGGCTAACAATGAGCAGTTCTTC.

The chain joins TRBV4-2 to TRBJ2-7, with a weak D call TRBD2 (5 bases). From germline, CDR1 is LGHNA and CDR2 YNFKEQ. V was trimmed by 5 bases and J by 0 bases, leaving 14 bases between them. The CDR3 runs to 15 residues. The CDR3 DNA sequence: TGTGCCAGCAGCGTGGGTCGGGATCCCTCCTACGAGCAGTACTTC. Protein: CASSVGRDPSYEQYF.

This CDR3 reads CASSQGVFSGRSPLHF. For the CDR3, the DNA is TGCGCCAGCAGCCAAGGGGTTTTTTCAGGGAGGTCACCCCTCCACTTT. The V call is TRBV4-1, the J call TRBJ1-6; weak D call: TRBD1 (5 bases). Germline V gene lookup returns CDR1 MGHRA and CDR2 YSYEKL. Deletions cut 1 base from V and 10 bases from J, with 17 bases between. The CDR3 extends over 16 amino acids.

The CDR3 is CASSLAATVNTEAFF. In nucleotides, the CDR3 is TGTGCCAGCAGCTTGGCCGCGACAGTGAACACTGAAGCTTTCTTT. This chain uses TRBV5-4 with TRBJ1-1; D is possibly TRBD1 (5 bases). Trimming took 0 bases from V and 0 from J, leaving 9 bases between them. The CDR3 runs to 15 residues. CDR1 SGHNT and CDR2 YYREEE come from the germline V gene (reference sequence).

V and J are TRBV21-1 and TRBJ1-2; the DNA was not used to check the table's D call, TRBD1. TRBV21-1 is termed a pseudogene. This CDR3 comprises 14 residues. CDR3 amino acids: CAISTGTGDDGYTF. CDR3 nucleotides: TGTGCCATATCAACCGGGACAGGGGATGATGGCTACACCTTC.

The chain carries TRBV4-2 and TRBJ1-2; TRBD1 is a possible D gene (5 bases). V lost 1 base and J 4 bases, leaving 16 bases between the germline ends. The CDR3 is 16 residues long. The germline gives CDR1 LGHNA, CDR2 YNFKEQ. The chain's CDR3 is CASSQGPPGFSYGYTF. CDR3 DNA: TGTGCCAGCAGCCAAGGACCTCCAGGGTTTTCCTATGGCTACACCTTC.

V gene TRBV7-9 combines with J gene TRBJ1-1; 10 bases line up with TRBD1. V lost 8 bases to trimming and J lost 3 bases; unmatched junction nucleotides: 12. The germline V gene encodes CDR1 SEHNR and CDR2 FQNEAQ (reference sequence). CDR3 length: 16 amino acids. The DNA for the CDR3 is TGTGCCAGCCGGGACAGGGGACCAACCGGAGACACTGAAGCTTTCTTT. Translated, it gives CASRDRGPTGDTEAFF.

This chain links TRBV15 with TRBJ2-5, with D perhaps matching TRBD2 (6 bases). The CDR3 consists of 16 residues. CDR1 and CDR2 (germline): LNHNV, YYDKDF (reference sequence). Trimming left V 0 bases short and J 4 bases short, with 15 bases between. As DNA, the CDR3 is TGTGCCACCAGCAGAGATCGACCCACGCGGGGAGAGACCCAGTACTTC. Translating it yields CATSRDRPTRGETQYF.

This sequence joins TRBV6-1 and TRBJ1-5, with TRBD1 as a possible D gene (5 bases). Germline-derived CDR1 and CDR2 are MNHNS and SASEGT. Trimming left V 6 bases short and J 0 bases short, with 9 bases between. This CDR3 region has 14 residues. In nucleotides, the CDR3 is TGTGCCAGCAGGGACCAGGGTAGCAATCAGCCCCAGCATTTT. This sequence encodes CASRDQGSNQPQHF.

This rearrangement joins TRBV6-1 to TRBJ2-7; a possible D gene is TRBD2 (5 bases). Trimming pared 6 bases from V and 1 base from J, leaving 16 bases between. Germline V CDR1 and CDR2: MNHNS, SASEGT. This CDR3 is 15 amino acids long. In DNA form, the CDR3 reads TGTGCCAGCAGGCCCCAAGGAGGAAGTTCCTACGAGCAGTACTTC. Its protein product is CASRPQGGSSYEQYF.

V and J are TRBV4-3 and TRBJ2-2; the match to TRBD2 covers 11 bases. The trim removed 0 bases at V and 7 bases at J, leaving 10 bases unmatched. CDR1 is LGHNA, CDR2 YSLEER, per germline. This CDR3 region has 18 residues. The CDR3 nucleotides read TGCGCCAGCAGCCAAGATCCCGTAGCGGGGGGGCCCGGCGGGGAGCTGTTTTTT. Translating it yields CASSQDPVAGGPGGELFF.

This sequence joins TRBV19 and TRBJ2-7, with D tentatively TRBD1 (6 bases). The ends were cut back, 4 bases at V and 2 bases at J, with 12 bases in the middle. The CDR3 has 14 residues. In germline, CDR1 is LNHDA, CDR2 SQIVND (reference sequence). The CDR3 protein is CASSKGQTTYEQYF. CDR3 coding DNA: TGTGCCAGTAGTAAAGGACAGACTACCTACGAGCAGTACTTC.

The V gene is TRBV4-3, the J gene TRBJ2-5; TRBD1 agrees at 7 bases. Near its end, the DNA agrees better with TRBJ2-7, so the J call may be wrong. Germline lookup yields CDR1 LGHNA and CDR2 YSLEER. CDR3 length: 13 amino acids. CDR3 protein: CASSQVQGNEQYF. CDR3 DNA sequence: TGCGCCAGCAGCCAAGTACAGGGGAACGAGCAGTACTTC.

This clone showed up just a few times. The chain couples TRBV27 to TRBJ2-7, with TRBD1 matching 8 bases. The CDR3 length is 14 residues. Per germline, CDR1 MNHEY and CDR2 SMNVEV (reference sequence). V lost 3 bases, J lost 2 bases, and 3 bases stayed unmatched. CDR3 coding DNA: TGTGCCAGCAGTTTCCAGGGGGCGACCTACGAGCAGTACTTC. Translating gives CASSFQGATYEQYF.

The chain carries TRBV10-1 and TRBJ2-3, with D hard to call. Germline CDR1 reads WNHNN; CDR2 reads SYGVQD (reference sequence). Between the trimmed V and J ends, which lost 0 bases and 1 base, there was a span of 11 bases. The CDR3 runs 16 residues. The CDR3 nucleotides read TGCGCCAGCAGTGAGTCTTATGGCGAGGGCACAGATACGCAGTATTTT. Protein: CASSESYGEGTDTQYF.

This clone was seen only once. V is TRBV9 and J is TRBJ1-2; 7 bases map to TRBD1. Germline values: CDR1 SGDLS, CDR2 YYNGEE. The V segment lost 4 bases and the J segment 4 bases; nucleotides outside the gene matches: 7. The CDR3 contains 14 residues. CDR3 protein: CASSRAQGGYGYTF. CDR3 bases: TGTGCCAGCAGCAGGGCCCAGGGGGGCTATGGCTACACCTTC.

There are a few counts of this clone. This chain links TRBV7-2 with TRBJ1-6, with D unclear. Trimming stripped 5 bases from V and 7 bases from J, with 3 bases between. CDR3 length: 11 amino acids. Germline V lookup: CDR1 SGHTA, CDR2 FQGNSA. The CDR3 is CASSLNSPLHF. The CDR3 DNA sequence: TGTGCCAGCAGCCTAAATTCACCCCTCCACTTT.

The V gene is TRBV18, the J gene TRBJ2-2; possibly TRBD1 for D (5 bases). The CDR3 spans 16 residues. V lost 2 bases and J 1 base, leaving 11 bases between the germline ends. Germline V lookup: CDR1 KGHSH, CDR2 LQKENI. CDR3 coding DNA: TGTGCCAGCTCACCATACCAGACAGAGAACACCGGGGAGCTGTTTTTT. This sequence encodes CASSPYQTENTGELFF.

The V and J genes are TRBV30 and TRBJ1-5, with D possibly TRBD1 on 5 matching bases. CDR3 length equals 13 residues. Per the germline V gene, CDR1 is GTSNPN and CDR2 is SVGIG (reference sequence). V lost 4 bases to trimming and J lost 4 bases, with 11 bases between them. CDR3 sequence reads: CAWTGGVNQPQHF. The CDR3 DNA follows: TGTGCCTGGACGGGGGGGGTGAATCAGCCCCAGCATTTT. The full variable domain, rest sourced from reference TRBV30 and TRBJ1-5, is SQTIHQWPATLVQPVGSPLSLECTVEGTSNPNLYWYRQAAGRGLQLLFYSVGIGQISSEVPQNLSASRPQDRQFILSSKKLLLSDSGFYLCAWTGGVNQPQHFGDGTRLSIL.

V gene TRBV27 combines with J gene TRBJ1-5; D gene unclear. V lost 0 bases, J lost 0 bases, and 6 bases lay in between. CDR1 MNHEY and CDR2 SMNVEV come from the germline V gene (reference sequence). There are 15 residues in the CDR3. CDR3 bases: TGTGCCAGCAGTTTATCGAGTAGTAGCAATCAGCCCCAGCATTTT. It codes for CASSLSSSSNQPQHF.